This TCR beta chain was identified in a study of cytomegalovirus exposure and HLA in healthy donors. Whole-study results and caveats: HLA allele associations emerged for some 16,000 TCR beta sequences in a later analysis, at 0.05 false discovery rate. In an earlier analysis, most TCR beta V segments were productive about 87% or about 30% of the time.

Healthy individuals who donated bone marrow served as the donors. There are 15 residues in the CDR3. The germline V gene has CDR1 MDHEN and CDR2 SYDVKM. J was trimmed by 2 bases and V by 2 bases; bases with no gene match: 6. Notes on this clone: Its antigen is unidentified.

PCR used 60 Vbeta primers and 13 Jbeta primers. The method was immunoSEQ multiplex PCR; TCRdb's version includes in-frame clones alone and lacks a portion of them. The sample has approximately 290,000 clones; 80% are singletons. The TCR sequence derives from a girl aged 2 to 10 in good health and CMV-seronegative. Material: PBMCs. The chain uses TRBV28 and TRBJ2-7; 7 bases fit TRBD2. As DNA, the CDR3 is TGTGCCAGCAGTTTACCGGGTGCGGGGGCCTACGAGCAGTACTTC. It codes for CASSLPGAGAYEQYF.